The 13 T cell receptor beta chains given below trace back to one sample, sequenced in a study of shared clonotypes between healthy human individuals. TCRdb's copy holds only in-frame clones and misses some; the assay was immunoSEQ multiplex PCR. The sample carries about 340,000 clones, about 70% recorded once. The sample was memory CD4+ T cells sorted from blood. As to subset: CD45RA-negative fraction. Receptors originate from a man between 25 and 39 years old in good health.

This clone was seen a few times. The rearrangement joins TRBV11-2 to TRBJ2-7, with a tentative D call TRBD1 (6 bases). The CDR3 runs 17 residues. CDR1 SGHAT and CDR2 FQNNGV come from the germline V gene. The V end lost 3 bases, the J end lost 4 bases, and 22 bases lay between the germline ends. CDR3 coding DNA: TGTGCCAGCAGCTTGTGGACCGGGACAAACATTCGGTACGAGCAGTACTTC. Its protein product is CASSLWTGTNIRYEQYF.

This clone was detected only a few times. This rearrangement joins TRBV10-2 to TRBJ2-1; D is undetermined. V lost 6 bases, J lost 10 bases, and 13 bases lay in between. CDR1 WSHSY and CDR2 SAAADI come from the germline V gene. This CDR3 contains 12 residues. CDR3 sequence: CASRAPLREQFF. CDR3 in DNA: TGCGCCAGCAGGGCCCCCCTACGGGAGCAGTTCTTC.

The chain carries TRBV5-6 and TRBJ1-2; D might be TRBD1 (5 bases). Germline CDR1 SGHDT, CDR2 YYEEEE. Trimming took off 3 bases at V and 7 bases at J, with 13 bases between the two ends. This CDR3 is built from 13 residues. The CDR3 reads CASSWGVGGGYTF. CDR3 coding DNA: TGTGCCAGCAGCTGGGGTGTTGGGGGTGGCTACACCTTC.

The chain uses TRBV25-1 and TRBJ2-7; 9 positions match TRBD2. From germline, CDR1 is MGHDK and CDR2 SYGVNS. The CDR3 extends over 17 amino acids. J lost 0 bases, V lost 3 bases, and 9 bases had no gene match. CDR3: CASSDNVGSGSSYEQYF. DNA for the CDR3: TGTGCCAGCAGTGATAATGTGGGTAGCGGGAGCTCCTACGAGCAGTACTTC.

The rearrangement uses TRBV18 and TRBJ2-2; 8 positions match TRBD2. The CDR3 totals 15 residues. Germline loops: CDR1 KGHSH, CDR2 LQKENI. The V gene end was trimmed by 9 bases and the J gene end by 2 bases; junction bases not matched to a gene: 8. In nucleotides, the CDR3 is TGTGCCAGTCATCTTAGCGGGGTCAACACCGGGGAGCTGTTTTTT. Its translation: CASHLSGVNTGELFF.

This clone was picked up many times. The rearrangement joins TRBV28 to TRBJ2-5; D is ambiguous. There are 15 residues in the CDR3. Germline V lookup: CDR1 MDHEN, CDR2 SYDVKM. V was shortened by 2 bases and J by 2 bases, with 12 bases between the two germline ends. The CDR3 spells CASSLAIISQETQYF. The CDR3 region has the DNA TGTGCCAGCAGTTTAGCCATTATAAGTCAAGAGACCCAGTACTTC.

The J gene is TRBJ1-1, the V gene TRBV6-6, with 8 nucleotides matching TRBD1. The length of the CDR3 is 15 residues. CDR1 MNHNY and CDR2 SVGAGI come from the germline V gene (reference sequence). With 2 bases clipped from V and 7 bases from J, the junction kept 9 bases outside the gene matches. CDR3 region: CASSYTPTGAIEAFF. The CDR3 DNA follows: TGTGCCAGCAGTTACACACCGACAGGGGCTATTGAAGCTTTCTTT.

The chain carries TRBV6-1 and TRBJ2-7; the D is unclear. Germline CDR1 reads MNHNS; CDR2 reads SASEGT. V was cut by 2 bases and J by 0 bases, with 8 bases left in between. The CDR3 consists of 14 residues. The DNA of the CDR3 is TGTGCCAGCAGTGAACAAGTAAGCTCCTACGAGCAGTACTTC. Protein: CASSEQVSSYEQYF.

The rearrangement links TRBV28 to TRBJ2-7, with 9 bases identical to TRBD2. The V segment lost 5 bases and the J segment 0 bases; nucleotides outside the gene matches: 5. This CDR3 spans 15 amino acids. The germline V gene has CDR1 MDHEN and CDR2 SYDVKM. The CDR3 here is CASSPTSGYSYEQYF. The CDR3 bases are TGTGCCAGCAGTCCCACTAGCGGGTACTCCTACGAGCAGTACTTC.

The V call is TRBV6-6, the J call TRBJ2-2; 11 bases line up with TRBD2. From germline, CDR1 is MNHNY and CDR2 SVGAGI (reference sequence). Unmatched junction bases numbered 5, after V lost 5 bases and J lost 6 bases. CDR3 length: 15 amino acids. The CDR3 loop reads CASSKLAGEAGELFF. The CDR3 region has the DNA TGTGCCAGCAGTAAACTAGCGGGAGAGGCCGGGGAGCTGTTTTTT.

This clone has only a few counts. The gene calls are TRBV5-4 and TRBJ1-5; D unclear. V lost 0 bases to trimming and J lost 1 base, with 14 bases between them. The CDR3 has 17 residues. CDR1 is SGHNT, CDR2 YYREEE, per germline (reference sequence). The CDR3 here is CASSLESTIESNQPQHF. The DNA of the CDR3 is TGTGCCAGCAGCTTGGAGTCGACAATCGAGAGCAATCAGCCCCAGCATTTT.

The chain uses TRBV7-6 and TRBJ2-1; possible D gene TRBD2, 5 bases. The CDR3 contains 13 residues. V was trimmed by 1 base and J by 8 bases, leaving 9 bases between them. CDR1 and CDR2 from the germline V gene are SGHVS and FNYEAQ. The CDR3 DNA is TGTGCCAGCAGCTTAGATACGCGGGATGAGCAGTTCTTC. Protein sequence: CASSLDTRDEQFF.

The chain couples TRBV18 to TRBJ2-2, with 9 bases fitting TRBD2. CDR3 size: 16 residues. The germline V gene encodes CDR1 KGHSH and CDR2 LQKENI. J lost 0 bases, V lost 9 bases, and 8 bases had no gene match. CDR3 in DNA: TGTGCCAGTTCCGCCCTAGCGGGGACGAACACCGGGGAGCTGTTTTTT. Translated, it gives CASSALAGTNTGELFF.